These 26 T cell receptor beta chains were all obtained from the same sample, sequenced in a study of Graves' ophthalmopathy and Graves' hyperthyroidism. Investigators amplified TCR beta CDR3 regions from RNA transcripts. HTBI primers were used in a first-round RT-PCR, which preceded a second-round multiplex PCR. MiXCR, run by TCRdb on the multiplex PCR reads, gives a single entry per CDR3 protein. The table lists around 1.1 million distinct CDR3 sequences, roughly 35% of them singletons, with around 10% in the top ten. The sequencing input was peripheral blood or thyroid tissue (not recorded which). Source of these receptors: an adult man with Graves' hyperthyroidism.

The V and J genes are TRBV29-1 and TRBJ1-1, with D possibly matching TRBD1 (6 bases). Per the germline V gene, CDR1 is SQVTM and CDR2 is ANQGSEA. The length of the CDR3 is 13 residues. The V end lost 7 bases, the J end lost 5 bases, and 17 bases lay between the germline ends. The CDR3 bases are TGCAGCGCTAGAAGGGGGGCGAAGACTGAAGCTTTCTTT. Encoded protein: CSARRGAKTEAFF.

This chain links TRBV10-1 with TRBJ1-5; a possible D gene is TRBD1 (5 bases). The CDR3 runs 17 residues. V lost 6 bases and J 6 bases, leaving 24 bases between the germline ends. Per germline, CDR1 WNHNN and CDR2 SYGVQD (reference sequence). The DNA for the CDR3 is TGCGCCAGCAGGAGGGCAGGGAATGGGGTAAAAGGTCAGCCCCAGCATTTT. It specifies CASRRAGNGVKGQPQHF.

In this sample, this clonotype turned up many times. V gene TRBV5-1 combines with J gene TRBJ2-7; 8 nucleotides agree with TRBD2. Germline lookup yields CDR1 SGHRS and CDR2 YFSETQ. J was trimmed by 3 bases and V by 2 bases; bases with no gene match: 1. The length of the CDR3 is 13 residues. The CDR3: CASSFAGGYEQYF. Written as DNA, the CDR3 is TGCGCCAGCAGCTTCGCGGGGGGCTACGAGCAGTACTTC.

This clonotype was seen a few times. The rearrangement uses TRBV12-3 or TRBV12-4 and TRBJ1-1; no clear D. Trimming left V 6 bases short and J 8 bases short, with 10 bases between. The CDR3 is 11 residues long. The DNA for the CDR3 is TGTGCCAGCAGGATGGGAACAGAAGCTTTCTTT. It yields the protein CASRMGTEAFF.

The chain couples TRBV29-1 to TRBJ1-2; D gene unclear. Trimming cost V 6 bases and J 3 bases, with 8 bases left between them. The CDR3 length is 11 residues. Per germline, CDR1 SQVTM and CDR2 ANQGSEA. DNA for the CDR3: TGCAGCGTACCTGCGGACTATGGCTACACCTTC. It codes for CSVPADYGYTF.

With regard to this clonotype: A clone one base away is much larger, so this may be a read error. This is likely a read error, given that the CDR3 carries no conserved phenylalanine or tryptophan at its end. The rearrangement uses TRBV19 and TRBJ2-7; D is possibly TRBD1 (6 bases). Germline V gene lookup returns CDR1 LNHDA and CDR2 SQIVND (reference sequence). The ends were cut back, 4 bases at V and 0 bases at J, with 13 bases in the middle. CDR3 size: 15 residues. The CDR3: CASSTQGKGSYEQYL. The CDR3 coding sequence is TGTGCCAGTAGTACACAGGGTAAGGGCTCCTACGAGCAGTACCTC.

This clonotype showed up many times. For the CDR3, the DNA is TGCAGTGCTAGCCGGGACTCGGGGACCCAAGAGACCCAGTACTTC. The encoded protein is CSASRDSGTQETQYF. The chain is built from TRBV20-1 and TRBJ2-5; D perhaps matches TRBD2 (6 bases). CDR3 length equals 15 residues. V shed 3 bases and J shed 1 base, with 15 bases lying between them. CDR1 is DFQATT and CDR2 is SNEGSKA in the germline V gene (reference sequence).

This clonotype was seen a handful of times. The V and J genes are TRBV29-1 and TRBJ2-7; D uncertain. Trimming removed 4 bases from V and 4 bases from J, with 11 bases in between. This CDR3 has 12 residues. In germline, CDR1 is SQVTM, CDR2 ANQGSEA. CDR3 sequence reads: CSVVVPPYEQYF. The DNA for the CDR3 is TGCAGCGTTGTCGTACCACCTTACGAGCAGTACTTC.

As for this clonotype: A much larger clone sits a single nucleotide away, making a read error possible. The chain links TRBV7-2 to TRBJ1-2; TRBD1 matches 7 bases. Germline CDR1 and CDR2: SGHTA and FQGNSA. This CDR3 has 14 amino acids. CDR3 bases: TGTGCCAGCAGCTCACCTGGGACAGCGACGGGCTGCACCTTC. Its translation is CASSSPGTATGCTF.

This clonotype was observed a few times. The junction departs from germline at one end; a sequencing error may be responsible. The CDR3 DNA is TGTGCCAGCAGTGAAGCGAGGACAGTTTATGGCTACACCTTC. Its translation: CASSEARTVYGYTF. V gene TRBV10-2 combines with J gene TRBJ1-2; maybe TRBD1 (6 bases). CDR3 size: 14 residues. Germline lookup yields CDR1 WSHSY and CDR2 SAAADI.

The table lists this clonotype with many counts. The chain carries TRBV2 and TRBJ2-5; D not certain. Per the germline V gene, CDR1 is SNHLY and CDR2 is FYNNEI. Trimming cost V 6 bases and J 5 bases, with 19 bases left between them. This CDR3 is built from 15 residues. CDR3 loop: CASSPTFIRQETQYF. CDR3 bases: TGTGCCAGCAGCCCAACGTTTATACGGCAGGAGACCCAGTACTTC.

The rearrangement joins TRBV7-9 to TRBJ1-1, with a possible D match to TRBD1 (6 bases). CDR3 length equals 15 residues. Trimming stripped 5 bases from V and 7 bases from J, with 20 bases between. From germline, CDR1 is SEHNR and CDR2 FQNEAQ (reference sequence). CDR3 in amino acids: CASSKGTYATNEAFF. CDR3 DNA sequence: TGTGCCAGCAGCAAAGGGACATATGCAACTAATGAAGCTTTCTTT.

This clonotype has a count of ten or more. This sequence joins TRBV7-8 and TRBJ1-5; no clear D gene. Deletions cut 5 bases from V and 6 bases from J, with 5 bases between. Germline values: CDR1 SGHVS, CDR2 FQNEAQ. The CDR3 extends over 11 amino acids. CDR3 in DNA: TGTGCCAGCAGCACGGGTCAGCCCCAGCATTTT. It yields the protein CASSTGQPQHF.

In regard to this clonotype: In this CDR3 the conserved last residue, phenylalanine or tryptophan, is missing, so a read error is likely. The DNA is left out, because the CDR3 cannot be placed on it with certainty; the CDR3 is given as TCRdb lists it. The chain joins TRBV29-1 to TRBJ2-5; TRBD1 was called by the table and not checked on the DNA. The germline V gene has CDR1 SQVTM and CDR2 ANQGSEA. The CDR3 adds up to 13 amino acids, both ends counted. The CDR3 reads CSVAGRRGYTFGS.

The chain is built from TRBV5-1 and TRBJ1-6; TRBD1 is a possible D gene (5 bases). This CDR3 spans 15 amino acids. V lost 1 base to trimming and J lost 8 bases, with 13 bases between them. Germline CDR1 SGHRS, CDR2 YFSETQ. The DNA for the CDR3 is TGCGCCAGCAGCTTGCTGGGGGAGAATTATTCACCCCTCCACTTT. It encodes CASSLLGENYSPLHF.

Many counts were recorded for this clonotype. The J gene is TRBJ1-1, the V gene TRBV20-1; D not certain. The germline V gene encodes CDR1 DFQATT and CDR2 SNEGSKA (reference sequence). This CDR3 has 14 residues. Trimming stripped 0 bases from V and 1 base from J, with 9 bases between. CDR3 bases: TGCAGTGCTAGAGATCTGACACGGAACACTGAAGCTTTCTTT. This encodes CSARDLTRNTEAFF.

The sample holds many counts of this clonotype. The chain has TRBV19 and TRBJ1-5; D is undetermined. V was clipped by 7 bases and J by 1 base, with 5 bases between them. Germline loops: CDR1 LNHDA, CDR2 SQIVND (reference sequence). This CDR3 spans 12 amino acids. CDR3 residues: CASTQSNQPQHF. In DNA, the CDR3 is TGTGCCAGTACTCAGAGCAATCAGCCCCAGCATTTT.

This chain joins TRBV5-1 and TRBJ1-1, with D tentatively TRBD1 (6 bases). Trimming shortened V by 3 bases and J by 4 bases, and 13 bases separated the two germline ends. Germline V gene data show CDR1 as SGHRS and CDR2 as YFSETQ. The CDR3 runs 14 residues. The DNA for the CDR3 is TGCGCCAGCAGCTCCCGACCAGGGGTCACTGAAGCTTTCTTT. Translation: CASSSRPGVTEAFF.

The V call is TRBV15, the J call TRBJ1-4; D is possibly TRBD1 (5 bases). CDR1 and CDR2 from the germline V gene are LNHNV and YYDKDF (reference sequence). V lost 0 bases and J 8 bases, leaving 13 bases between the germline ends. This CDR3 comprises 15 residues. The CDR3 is CATSRDALRDEKLFF. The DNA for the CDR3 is TGTGCCACCAGCAGAGACGCACTTCGGGACGAAAAACTGTTTTTT.

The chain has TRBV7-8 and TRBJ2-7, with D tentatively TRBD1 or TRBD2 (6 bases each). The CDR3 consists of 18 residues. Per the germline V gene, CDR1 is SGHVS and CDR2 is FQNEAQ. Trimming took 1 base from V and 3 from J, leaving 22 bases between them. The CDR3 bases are TGTGCCAGCAGCTTAGTTCGGGGGCGGGGCTCTTTAATCTACGAGCAGTACTTC. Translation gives CASSLVRGRGSLIYEQYF.

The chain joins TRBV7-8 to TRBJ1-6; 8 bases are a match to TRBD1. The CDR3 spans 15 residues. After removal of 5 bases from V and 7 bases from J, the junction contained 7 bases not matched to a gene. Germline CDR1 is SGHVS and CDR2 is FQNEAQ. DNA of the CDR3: TGTGCCAGCAGCACTGCCGGGACAGGAAATTCACCCCTCCACTTT. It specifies CASSTAGTGNSPLHF.

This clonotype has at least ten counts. CDR3 nucleotide sequence: TGTGCCAGTAGTATAGGGGAATACGAGCAGTACTTC. Translated: CASSIGEYEQYF. The chain employs TRBV19 and TRBJ2-7; the D is unclear. CDR1 and CDR2 from the germline V gene are LNHDA and SQIVND (reference sequence). This CDR3 has 12 amino acids. Trimming pared 1 base from V and 4 bases from J, leaving 5 bases between.

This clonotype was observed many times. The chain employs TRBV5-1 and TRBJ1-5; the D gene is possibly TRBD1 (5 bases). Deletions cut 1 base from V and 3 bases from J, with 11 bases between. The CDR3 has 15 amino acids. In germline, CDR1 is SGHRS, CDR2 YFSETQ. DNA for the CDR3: TGCGCCAGCAGCTTGACCGGGGGGAACAATCAGCCCCAGCATTTT. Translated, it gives CASSLTGGNNQPQHF.

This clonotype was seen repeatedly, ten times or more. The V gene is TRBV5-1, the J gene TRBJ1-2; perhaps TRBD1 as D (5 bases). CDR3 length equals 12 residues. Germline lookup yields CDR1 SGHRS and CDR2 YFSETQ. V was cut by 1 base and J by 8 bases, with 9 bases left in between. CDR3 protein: CASSLPGRGYTF. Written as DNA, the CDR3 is TGCGCCAGCAGCTTGCCAGGGAGAGGCTACACCTTC.

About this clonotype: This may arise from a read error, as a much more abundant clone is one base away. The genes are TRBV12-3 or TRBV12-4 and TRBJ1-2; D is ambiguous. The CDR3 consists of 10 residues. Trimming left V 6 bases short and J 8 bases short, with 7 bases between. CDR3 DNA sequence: TGTGCCAGCAGGTTGGGGGGCTACACCTTC. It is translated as CASRLGGYTF.

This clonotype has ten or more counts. CDR3 DNA sequence: TGTGCCAGCAGTTACGCGGATTCACCCCTCCACTTT. Protein product: CASSYADSPLHF. The J gene is TRBJ1-6, the V gene TRBV6-5; D not resolved. The CDR3 consists of 12 residues. In germline, CDR1 is MNHEY, CDR2 SVGAGI. The V and J ends lost 2 bases and 8 bases respectively, with 4 bases between them.